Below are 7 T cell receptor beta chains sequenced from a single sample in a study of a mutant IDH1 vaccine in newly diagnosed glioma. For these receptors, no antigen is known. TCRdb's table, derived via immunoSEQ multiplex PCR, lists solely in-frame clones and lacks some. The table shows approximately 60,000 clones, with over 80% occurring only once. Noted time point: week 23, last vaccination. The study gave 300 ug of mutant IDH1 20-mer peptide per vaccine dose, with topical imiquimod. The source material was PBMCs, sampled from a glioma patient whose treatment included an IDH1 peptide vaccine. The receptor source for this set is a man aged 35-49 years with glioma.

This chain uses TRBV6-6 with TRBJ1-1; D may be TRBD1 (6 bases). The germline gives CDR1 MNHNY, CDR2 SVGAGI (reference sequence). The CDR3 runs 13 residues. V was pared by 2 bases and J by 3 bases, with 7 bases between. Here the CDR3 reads CASSYRGDTEAFF. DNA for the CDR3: TGTGCCAGCAGTTACAGGGGGGACACTGAAGCTTTCTTT.

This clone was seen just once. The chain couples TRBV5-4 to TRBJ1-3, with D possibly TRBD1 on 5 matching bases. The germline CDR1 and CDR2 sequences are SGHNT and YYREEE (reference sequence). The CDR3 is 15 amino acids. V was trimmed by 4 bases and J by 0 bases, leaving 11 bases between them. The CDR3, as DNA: TGTGCCAGCAGCACGGGACGTAGCTCTGGAAACACCATATATTTT. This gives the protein CASSTGRSSGNTIYF. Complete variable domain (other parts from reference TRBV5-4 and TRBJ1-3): ETGVTQSPTHLIKTRGQQVTLRCSSQSGHNTVSWYQQALGQGPQFIFQYYREEENGRGNFPPRFSGLQFPNYSSELNVNALELDDSALYLCASSTGRSSGNTIYFGEGSWLTVV.

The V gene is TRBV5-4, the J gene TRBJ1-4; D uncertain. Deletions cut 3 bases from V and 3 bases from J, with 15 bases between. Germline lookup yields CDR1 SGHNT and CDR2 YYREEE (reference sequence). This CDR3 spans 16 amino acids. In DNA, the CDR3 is TGTGCCAGCAGCTGGGTACTGGACGGCTCTAATGAAAAACTGTTTTTT. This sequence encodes CASSWVLDGSNEKLFF.

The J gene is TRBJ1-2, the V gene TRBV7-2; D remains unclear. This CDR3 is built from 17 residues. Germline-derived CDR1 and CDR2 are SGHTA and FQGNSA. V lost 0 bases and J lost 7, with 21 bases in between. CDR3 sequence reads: CASSLALSHSGSSGYTF. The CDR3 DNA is TGTGCCAGCAGCTTAGCGCTCAGTCACTCGGGAAGTTCTGGCTACACCTTC.

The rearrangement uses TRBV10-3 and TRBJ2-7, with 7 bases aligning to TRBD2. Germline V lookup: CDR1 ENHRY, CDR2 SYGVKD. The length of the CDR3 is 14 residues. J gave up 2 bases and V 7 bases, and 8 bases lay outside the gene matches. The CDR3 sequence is CAIMREAGAYEQYF. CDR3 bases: TGTGCCATCATGCGTGAGGCGGGGGCCTACGAGCAGTACTTC.

The CDR3 sequence is CASSSTPGLIGEETQYF. The CDR3 DNA is TGTGCCAGCAGTTCAACCCCGGGACTAATCGGAGAAGAGACCCAGTACTTC. V usage is TRBV27 and J usage is TRBJ2-5; 7 bases fit TRBD2. The CDR3 totals 17 residues. The V gene end was trimmed by 4 bases and the J gene end by 3 bases; junction bases not matched to a gene: 14. Looked up from germline, CDR1 is MNHEY and CDR2 is SMNVEV (reference sequence).

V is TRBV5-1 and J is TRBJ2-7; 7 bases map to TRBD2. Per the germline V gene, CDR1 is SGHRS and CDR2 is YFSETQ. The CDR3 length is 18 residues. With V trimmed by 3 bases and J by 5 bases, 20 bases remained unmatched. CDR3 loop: CASSSPLGSPGRLDEQYF. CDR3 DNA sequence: TGCGCCAGCAGCTCACCTCTTGGGTCGCCCGGGAGGTTGGACGAGCAGTACTTC.